This TCR beta chain was identified during a study of blood T cell repertoires in COVID-19. Across the whole study: Spain, Italy and the United States supplied samples that represented acute and convalescent COVID-19.

The germline V gene has CDR1 SGDLS and CDR2 YYNGEE. The CDR3 has 15 amino acids. With V trimmed by 0 bases and J by 11 bases, 12 bases remained unmatched. Donors of Cohort 3 who recovered were those that had two negative PCRs, clearance, or symptom resolution. Sequencing was performed with immunoSEQ multiplex PCR; in TCRdb, only in-frame clones are kept and a portion is missing. In the table there are 150,000 or so clones, less than 85% of which are singletons. The sequence derives from a man in his sixties who had recovered from COVID-19. Sequencing was carried out using PBMCs or T cells enriched from blood (not recorded which). The genes are TRBV9 and TRBJ2-7, with 9 bases fitting TRBD1. The CDR3 nucleotides read TGTGCCAGCAGCGTAGAGGGGTGGGGGACAGGGCCTAAGTACTTC. Its translation is CASSVEGWGTGPKYF.